The 31 T cell receptor beta chains listed next were all sequenced from one sample in a study of blood T cell repertoires in COVID-19. Generated by immunoSEQ multiplex PCR, the TCRdb table keeps only in-frame clones and is missing some. The repertoire holds hundreds of thousands of clones, with 80% to 90% as singletons. What was sequenced was PBMCs or T cells enriched from blood (not recorded which). The receptors were sampled from a man younger than 40 who had recovered from COVID-19.

The chain recombines TRBV28 with TRBJ1-5; D uncertain. V lost 6 bases and J lost 4, with 13 bases in between. Germline lookup yields CDR1 MDHEN and CDR2 SYDVKM. This CDR3 has 14 residues. This CDR3 is CASRGPEVNQPQHF. The CDR3 DNA follows: TGTGCCAGCAGGGGTCCGGAGGTTAATCAGCCCCAGCATTTT. Looking up the rest from reference TRBV28 and TRBJ1-5 gives the full variable domain: DVKVTQSSRYLVKRTGEKVFLECVQDMDHENMFWYRQDPGLGLRLIYFSYDVKMKEKGDIPEGYSVSREKKERFSLILESASTNQTSMYLCASRGPEVNQPQHFGDGTRLSIL.

The CDR3 DNA sequence: TGTGCCAGCAGCTCAGACAGGTGGTTCTCCTACGAGCAGTACTTC. Its translation is CASSSDRWFSYEQYF. The chain has TRBV7-2 and TRBJ2-7; perhaps TRBD1 as D (6 bases). Trimming cost V 4 bases and J 0 bases, with 13 bases left between them. Germline assignment: CDR1 SGHTA and CDR2 FQGNSA. CDR3 length equals 15 residues. Combining the CDR3 with reference TRBV7-2 and TRBJ2-7 gives the whole variable domain GAGVSQSPSNKVTEKGKDVELRCDPISGHTALYWYRQSLGQGLEFLIYFQGNSAPDKSGLPSDRFSAERTGGSVSTLTIQRTQQEDSAVYLCASSSDRWFSYEQYFGPGTRLTVT.

The chain recombines TRBV6-5 with TRBJ2-7; 8 bases agree with TRBD1. The CDR3 totals 13 residues. CDR1 and CDR2 from the germline V gene are MNHEY and SVGAGI. J was trimmed by 4 bases and V by 9 bases; bases with no gene match: 8. The chain's CDR3 is CASPGGRAYEQYF. For the CDR3, the DNA is TGTGCCAGTCCAGGGGGCCGAGCATACGAGCAGTACTTC.

The V and J genes are TRBV28 and TRBJ1-2, with D uncertain. V was trimmed by 6 bases and J by 8 bases, leaving 16 bases between them. CDR3 length: 13 residues. CDR1 is MDHEN and CDR2 is SYDVKM in the germline V gene. Here the CDR3 reads CASSPRSRRGYTF. The DNA for the CDR3 is TGTGCCAGCAGCCCACGGAGTAGGAGAGGCTACACCTTC.

The chain employs TRBV5-4 and TRBJ1-3; D is undetermined. V lost 1 base to trimming and J lost 3 bases, with 5 bases between them. CDR3 length: 13 amino acids. Per germline, CDR1 SGHNT and CDR2 YYREEE (reference sequence). CDR3 region: CASSLWLGNTIYF. DNA for the CDR3: TGTGCCAGCAGCTTGTGGCTTGGAAACACCATATATTTT.

To note about this clone: An end of the junction does not agree with germline; a read error may underlie this. The chain uses TRBV18 and TRBJ1-1; 7 bases match TRBD1. The CDR3 contains 15 residues. CDR1 KGHSH and CDR2 LQKENI come from the germline V gene. For the CDR3, the DNA is TGTGCCAGCTCATCACCCATTACAGGGGACACTGAAGCTTTCTTT. Translation: CASSSPITGDTEAFF. The variable domain in full, completed from reference TRBV18 and TRBJ1-1, reads NAGVMQNPRHLVRRRGQEARLRCSPMKGHSHVYWYRQLPEEGLKFMVYLQKENIIDESGMPKERFSAEFPKEGPSILRIQQVVRGDSAAYFCASSSPITGDTEAFFGQGTRLTVV.

A single count supports this clone. The chain recombines TRBV3-1 (or the pseudogene TRBV3-2) with TRBJ2-5; 7 nucleotides match TRBD2. CDR3 length equals 15 residues. The germline CDR1 and CDR2 sequences are LGHDT and YNNKEL (reference sequence). V shed 1 base and J 2 bases; nucleotides not matched to a gene: 4. This CDR3 reads CASSQALAVQETQYF. CDR3 in DNA: TGTGCCAGCAGCCAAGCTCTAGCGGTACAAGAGACCCAGTACTTC.

The rearrangement uses TRBV14 and TRBJ2-2; no clear D. Germline assignment: CDR1 SGHDN and CDR2 FVKESK. With 1 base removed from V and 4 bases from J, the gap between germline ends came to 19 bases. This CDR3 contains 18 residues. CDR3 region: CASSQVLGGAALTGELFF. In DNA form, the CDR3 reads TGTGCCAGCAGCCAAGTATTAGGCGGTGCAGCGCTCACCGGGGAGCTGTTTTTT.

J is TRBJ2-2 and V is TRBV5-1; 8 bases agree with TRBD2. The CDR3 runs 15 residues. V was pared by 1 base and J by 7 bases, with 6 bases of the junction left unmatched. From germline, CDR1 is SGHRS and CDR2 YFSETQ. DNA of the CDR3: TGCGCCAGCAGCTTGAACTCGGGAGGGAACGGGGAGCTGTTTTTT. It is translated as CASSLNSGGNGELFF.

The chain combines TRBV28 with TRBJ1-2; the match to TRBD1 covers 8 bases. The V gene end was trimmed by 5 bases and the J gene end by 5 bases; junction bases not matched to a gene: 7. The CDR3 sequence is 14 residues long. Germline V CDR1 and CDR2: MDHEN, SYDVKM. CDR3 bases: TGTGCCAGCAGTCAGCAGGGGGCGGGGTATGGCTACACCTTC. It codes for CASSQQGAGYGYTF.

The CDR3 region has the DNA TGTGCCAGCAGTCAGGTGCCCTATGGCTACACCTTC. It codes for CASSQVPYGYTF. The chain combines TRBV2 with TRBJ1-2; D gene ambiguous. The CDR3 has 12 residues. Germline-derived CDR1 and CDR2 are SNHLY and FYNNEI. V was cut by 5 bases and J by 4 bases, with 8 bases left in between. The complete variable domain, with remaining parts taken from reference TRBV2 and TRBJ1-2, reads EPEVTQTPSHQVTQMGQEVILRCVPISNHLYFYWYRQILGQKVEFLVSFYNNEISEKSEIFDDQFSVERPDGSNFTLKIRSTKLEDSAMYFCASSQVPYGYTFGSGTRLTVV.

This clone was seen once. The CDR3 nucleotides are TGTGCCAGCAGCAAAACCGGGACAGGGACCTACGAGCAGTACTTC. Its protein is CASSKTGTGTYEQYF. The chain carries TRBV9 and TRBJ2-7; 9 bases align to TRBD1. The V segment lost 4 bases and the J segment 2 bases; nucleotides outside the gene matches: 7. The CDR3 runs to 15 residues. Germline-derived CDR1 and CDR2 are SGDLS and YYNGEE. The full variable domain, in which reference TRBV9 and TRBJ2-7 provide the parts outside the CDR3, is DSGVTQTPKHLITATGQRVTLRCSPRSGDLSVYWYQQSLDQGLQFLIQYYNGEERAKGNILERFSAQQFPDLHSELNLSSLELGDSALYFCASSKTGTGTYEQYFGPGTRLTVT.

This chain's CDR3 is CASKEEGFLYYTF. CDR3 in DNA: TGTGCCAGCAAAGAGGAGGGTTTTCTATACTACACCTTC. The V and J genes are TRBV6-5 and TRBJ1-2; D gene ambiguous. This CDR3 spans 13 amino acids. The V and J ends lost 7 bases and 10 bases respectively, with 19 bases between them. Per germline, CDR1 MNHEY and CDR2 SVGAGI.

This chain joins TRBV6-5 and TRBJ1-1, with 7 bases lining up with TRBD1. The V gene end was trimmed by 7 bases and the J gene end by 4 bases; junction bases not matched to a gene: 12. Germline V gene data show CDR1 as MNHEY and CDR2 as SVGAGI. This CDR3 contains 15 residues. The CDR3 protein is CASTKNKQGVTEAFF. Here the CDR3 DNA reads TGTGCCAGCACTAAAAATAAGCAGGGGGTCACTGAAGCTTTCTTT.

The rearrangement joins TRBV6-5 to TRBJ2-5; the match to TRBD2 covers 13 bases. The germline V gene has CDR1 MNHEY and CDR2 SVGAGI. CDR3 length equals 15 residues. J was trimmed by 5 bases and V by 10 bases; bases with no gene match: 10. The CDR3, as DNA: TGTGCCATCGGAGGACTAGCGGGAGCTCGGGAGACCCAGTACTTC. Translating gives CAIGGLAGARETQYF.

In this sample, this clone turned up many times. The V gene is TRBV19, the J gene TRBJ1-5, with a tentative D call TRBD1 (6 bases). The CDR3 consists of 16 residues. The V end lost 2 bases, the J end lost 1 base, and 12 bases lay between the germline ends. Germline lookup yields CDR1 LNHDA and CDR2 SQIVND (reference sequence). As DNA, the CDR3 is TGTGCCAGTAGTATATTCGCAGGGGTGAGCAATCAGCCCCAGCATTTT. Translated, it gives CASSIFAGVSNQPQHF.

The chain has TRBV19 and TRBJ1-4, with D possibly matching TRBD1 (6 bases). Germline V lookup: CDR1 LNHDA, CDR2 SQIVND (reference sequence). The CDR3 totals 14 residues. V shed 5 bases and J shed 8 bases, with 15 bases lying between them. The CDR3, as DNA: TGTGCCAGTAGTCCCCAAGGGGGTTCGGAAAAACTGTTTTTT. Translated: CASSPQGGSEKLFF.

The V gene is TRBV6-5, the J gene TRBJ2-2; 10 nucleotides agree with TRBD2. V lost 4 bases to trimming and J lost 1 base; unmatched junction nucleotides: 0. This CDR3 has 15 amino acids. The germline V gene encodes CDR1 MNHEY and CDR2 SVGAGI. The CDR3 sequence is CASSWTSGNTGELFF. The DNA of the CDR3 is TGTGCCAGCAGTTGGACTAGCGGGAACACCGGGGAGCTGTTTTTT.

The V call is TRBV19, the J call TRBJ1-3, with D unresolved. V lost 1 base, J lost 4 bases, and 8 bases lay in between. From germline, CDR1 is LNHDA and CDR2 SQIVND (reference sequence). This CDR3 is built from 14 residues. CDR3 sequence: CASSIAPGGNTIYF. The CDR3 nucleotides read TGTGCCAGTAGTATAGCACCAGGCGGAAACACCATATATTTT.

This rearrangement joins TRBV5-1 to TRBJ1-1; TRBD1 aligns across 8 bases. Looked up from germline, CDR1 is SGHRS and CDR2 is YFSETQ. This CDR3 contains 15 residues. V dropped 5 bases and J dropped 4; count of bases not matched to a gene: 10. In nucleotides, the CDR3 is TGCGCCAGCAGATCAGCGACAGGGGTGAGCACTGAAGCTTTCTTT. The encoded protein is CASRSATGVSTEAFF. Based on the CDR3 plus reference TRBV5-1 and TRBJ1-1, the full variable domain is KAGVTQTPRYLIKTRGQQVTLSCSPISGHRSVSWYQQTPGQGLQFLFEYFSETQRNKGNFPGRFSGRQFSNSRSEMNVSTLELGDSALYLCASRSATGVSTEAFFGQGTRLTVV.

The chain recombines TRBV6-5 with TRBJ2-7; D ambiguous. This CDR3 comprises 13 residues. Germline values: CDR1 MNHEY, CDR2 SVGAGI. Deletions cut 4 bases from V and 6 bases from J, with 13 bases between. The CDR3 here is CASSSPLTLEQYF. CDR3 nucleotides: TGTGCCAGCAGTTCTCCGTTGACACTCGAGCAGTACTTC.

This chain joins TRBV6-5 and TRBJ1-2, with D possibly matching TRBD1 (6 bases). Trimming shortened V by 1 base and J by 2 bases, and 11 bases separated the two germline ends. CDR1 MNHEY and CDR2 SVGAGI come from the germline V gene. This CDR3 region has 15 residues. The CDR3 bases are TGTGCCAGCAGTTACTTCAGGGGATACAACTATGGCTACACCTTC. Protein product: CASSYFRGYNYGYTF.

The chain has TRBV11-2 and TRBJ2-1; TRBD2 matches at 12 bases. This CDR3 region has 18 residues. Germline V lookup: CDR1 SGHAT, CDR2 FQNNGV. V lost 1 base to trimming and J lost 6 bases; unmatched junction nucleotides: 10. CDR3 in amino acids: CASSLGLAGELTGNEQFF. In DNA, the CDR3 is TGTGCCAGCAGCTTAGGACTAGCGGGAGAGTTGACTGGCAATGAGCAGTTCTTC.

The chain has TRBV18 and TRBJ1-2, with 7 bases aligning to TRBD1. The CDR3 consists of 14 residues. The V segment lost 6 bases and the J segment 1 base; nucleotides outside the gene matches: 5. Germline CDR1 KGHSH, CDR2 LQKENI. The CDR3 reads CASSGQSYNYGYTF. The CDR3 nucleotides read TGTGCCAGCTCGGGACAGTCCTATAACTATGGCTACACCTTC.

The CDR3 DNA reads as TGTGCCAGCAGTTACTCCTCCCCAGATACGCAGTATTTT. Protein: CASSYSSPDTQYF. This chain joins TRBV6-5 and TRBJ2-3, with D unclear. Deletions cut 0 bases from V and 4 bases from J, with 5 bases between. Per the germline V gene, CDR1 is MNHEY and CDR2 is SVGAGI. This CDR3 is built from 13 residues.

V and J are TRBV4-2 and TRBJ2-3; D uncertain. Germline V lookup: CDR1 LGHNA, CDR2 YNFKEQ. V shed 1 base and J shed 6 bases, with 14 bases lying between them. This CDR3 contains 15 residues. The CDR3 region is CASSQVDPAADTQYF. DNA for the CDR3: TGTGCCAGCAGCCAAGTGGATCCCGCGGCCGATACGCAGTATTTT.

J is TRBJ1-2 and V is TRBV4-1; the D is unclear. This CDR3 has 13 amino acids. V lost 6 bases and J 1 base, leaving 9 bases between the germline ends. In germline, CDR1 is MGHRA, CDR2 YSYEKL. CDR3 sequence (DNA): TGCGCCAGCAGTGGGAGCGTTAACTATGGCTACACCTTC. Translation: CASSGSVNYGYTF.

V gene TRBV5-8 combines with J gene TRBJ2-1, with D possibly matching TRBD2 (6 bases). V was clipped by 2 bases and J by 10 bases, with 10 bases between them. CDR1 and CDR2 from the germline V gene are SGHTS and YDEGEE. The CDR3 consists of 12 residues. CDR3 sequence: CASSFSGGEQFF. The CDR3 DNA reads TGTGCCAGCAGCTTCTCTGGGGGGGAGCAGTTCTTC.

This chain links TRBV7-8 with TRBJ2-7; 10 bases are a match to TRBD2. Germline CDR1 SGHVS, CDR2 FQNEAQ. CDR3 size: 14 residues. Trimming took 4 bases from V and 3 from J; bases not matched to a gene: 3. The CDR3 coding sequence is TGTGCCAGCAGCTCAAGGACTAGCGGCTACGAGCAGTACTTC. It yields the protein CASSSRTSGYEQYF.

The rearrangement uses TRBV12-3 or TRBV12-4 and TRBJ1-1, with a weak D call TRBD1 (6 bases). V lost 6 bases, J lost 6 bases, and 14 bases lay in between. The CDR3 length is 13 residues. CDR3 amino acids: CASSRTGGSEAFF. The CDR3 bases are TGTGCCAGCAGCCGTACGGGGGGCTCTGAAGCTTTCTTT.

The chain combines TRBV18 with TRBJ1-4, with TRBD1 matching over 10 bases. Germline V lookup: CDR1 KGHSH, CDR2 LQKENI. The CDR3 covers 16 residues. The V and J ends lost 2 bases and 8 bases, in that order; junction bases with no gene match: 8. CDR3 residues: CASSPGRQGAMEKLFF. Here the CDR3 DNA reads TGTGCCAGCTCACCAGGTAGACAGGGGGCGATGGAAAAACTGTTTTTT.